This T cell receptor (beta chain) came from a study of technical replicates of blood from a handful of donors. The CDR3 has 13 amino acids. V was pared by 1 base and J by 5 bases, with 8 bases between. Per germline, CDR1 MDHEN and CDR2 SYDVKM. The method was immunoSEQ multiplex PCR; TCRdb's version includes in-frame clones alone and lacks a portion of them. Among around 100,000 clones listed, 90% to 97% were seen once. This TCR was sampled from a human donor in good health. This chain joins TRBV28 and TRBJ1-1; D is undetermined. Sample: T cells isolated from PBMCs. CDR3 sequence reads: CASSLLQRTEAFF. DNA of the CDR3: TGTGCCAGCAGTTTATTGCAGAGGACTGAAGCTTTCTTT.